These 27 T cell receptor beta chains came from one sample sequenced in a study of beta chain features in type 1 diabetes. All of the isolated RNA was reverse transcribed, so expressed TCRB transcripts were sequenced. Sequencing used immunoSEQ multiplex PCR; TCRdb keeps in-frame clones, though not all of them. The sample contains some 150,000 clones, about 13% of which appear only once. Study outcomes and limitations: People with Type 1 diabetes carried modestly yet significantly shorter TCRB CDR3s in all four CD4+ subsets.

For these receptors, no antigen is known. Source material: central memory CD4+ T cells from blood. The receptors were sampled from a man in his late teens or twenties with type 1 diabetes.

V usage is TRBV7-9 and J usage is TRBJ1-1; no firm D call. Germline CDR1 is SEHNR and CDR2 is FQNEAQ (reference sequence). Trimming removed 0 bases at V and 4 bases at J, with 6 bases between. The CDR3 contains 13 residues. The CDR3 DNA follows: TGTGCCAGCAGCTTAGCTCTCGGCACTGAAGCTTTCTTT. Protein product: CASSLALGTEAFF.

This clone has only a few counts. The chain joins TRBV19 to TRBJ2-4, with 7 bases identical to TRBD1. V dropped 2 bases and J dropped 6; count of bases not matched to a gene: 7. The CDR3 length is 15 residues. The germline V gene has CDR1 LNHDA and CDR2 SQIVND (reference sequence). CDR3 residues: CASSISGTAVNIQYF. The CDR3, as DNA: TGTGCCAGTAGTATATCGGGGACAGCCGTAAACATTCAGTACTTC.

V gene TRBV6-6 combines with J gene TRBJ1-6, with D hard to call. The CDR3 has 14 residues. From germline, CDR1 is MNHNY and CDR2 SVGAGI (reference sequence). The V gene lost 8 bases and the J gene lost 5 bases, with 13 bases spanning the gap. The CDR3 DNA sequence: TGTGCCAGCGGGGAAGGGAGAAATAATTCACCCCTCCACTTT. This translates into CASGEGRNNSPLHF.

The sample holds a few counts of this clone. The gene calls are TRBV30 and TRBJ2-3, with D unclear. There are 11 residues in the CDR3. Germline-derived CDR1 and CDR2 are GTSNPN and SVGIG (reference sequence). V was shortened by 5 bases and J by 3 bases, with 6 bases between the two germline ends. The CDR3 sequence is CAWGLTDTQYF. The CDR3 DNA reads TGTGCCTGGGGGCTTACAGATACGCAGTATTTT. Supplemented by reference TRBV30 and TRBJ2-3, the full variable domain reads SQTIHQWPATLVQPVGSPLSLECTVEGTSNPNLYWYRQAAGRGLQLLFYSVGIGQISSEVPQNLSASRPQDRQFILSSKKLLLSDSGFYLCAWGLTDTQYFGPGTRLTVL.

This clone was seen a handful of times. This rearrangement joins TRBV7-3 to TRBJ2-1; 8 nucleotides line up with TRBD2. The CDR3 spans 15 residues. V shed 2 bases and J 6 bases; nucleotides not matched to a gene: 6. CDR1 SGHTA and CDR2 FQGTGA come from the germline V gene. CDR3: CASSLSRGGTNEQFF. The CDR3, as DNA: TGTGCCAGCAGCTTATCTCGCGGGGGGACCAATGAGCAGTTCTTC.

The chain recombines TRBV4-2 with TRBJ2-6; D not certain. The CDR3 covers 17 residues. The germline V gene has CDR1 LGHNA and CDR2 YNFKEQ. V shed 4 bases and J shed 2 bases, with 15 bases lying between them. CDR3 residues: CASSPSLRSTGANVLTF. In DNA form, the CDR3 reads TGTGCCAGCAGCCCCTCCCTGAGGTCTACTGGGGCCAACGTCCTGACTTTC.

The gene calls are TRBV6-5 and TRBJ2-5, with 11 bases fitting TRBD2. The J call is uncertain, as TRBJ2-7 better fits the DNA end. The CDR3 has 15 residues. The germline gives CDR1 MNHEY, CDR2 SVGAGI. The CDR3 protein is CASSYVAGGPGEQYF. CDR3 sequence (DNA): TGTGCCAGCAGTTATGTAGCGGGGGGGCCTGGCGAGCAGTACTTC.

This clone was seen a handful of times. This chain uses TRBV5-1 with TRBJ2-3; D gene unclear. This CDR3 is 16 amino acids long. Germline CDR1 and CDR2: SGHRS and YFSETQ. V dropped 4 bases and J dropped 0 bases, with 15 bases sitting between them. CDR3 sequence (DNA): TGCGCCAGCAGCCCGCCGGACGAAGTCAGCACAGATACGCAGTATTTT. Its protein product is CASSPPDEVSTDTQYF.

A note on this clone: Other DNA sequences in this sample translate to the same CDR3. V and J are TRBV28 and TRBJ2-5, with D hard to call. Trimming pared 4 bases from V and 0 bases from J, leaving 3 bases between. CDR3 length: 12 amino acids. Germline CDR1 MDHEN, CDR2 SYDVKM. In nucleotides, the CDR3 is TGTGCCAGCAGTTGGTACCAAGAGACCCAGTACTTC. Translating gives CASSWYQETQYF. Combining the CDR3 with reference TRBV28 and TRBJ2-5 gives the whole variable domain DVKVTQSSRYLVKRTGEKVFLECVQDMDHENMFWYRQDPGLGLRLIYFSYDVKMKEKGDIPEGYSVSREKKERFSLILESASTNQTSMYLCASSWYQETQYFGPGTRLLVL.

J is TRBJ1-1 and V is TRBV30; D not certain. Germline CDR1 and CDR2: GTSNPN and SVGIG (reference sequence). The CDR3 length is 14 residues. DNA for the CDR3: TGTGCGTGGGCGTCAGGCCTCATGAACACTGAAGCTTTCTTT. Its protein is CAWASGLMNTEAFF.

The V call is TRBV5-1, the J call TRBJ1-1; 10 bases align to TRBD1. The CDR3 extends over 15 amino acids. Per the germline V gene, CDR1 is SGHRS and CDR2 is YFSETQ. With V trimmed by 4 bases and J by 1 base, 4 bases remained unmatched. CDR3 nucleotides: TGCGCCAGCAGCCCGGGGACAGGGGAGAACACTGAAGCTTTCTTT. Its translation is CASSPGTGENTEAFF.

This clone was observed a few times. This chain joins TRBV5-6 and TRBJ1-6, with TRBD1 identical over 7 bases. Germline V lookup: CDR1 SGHDT, CDR2 YYEEEE. The junction had 8 bases not matched to a gene; V was cut back by 3 bases and J by 11 bases. The CDR3 runs 14 residues. Here the CDR3 DNA reads TGTGCCAGCAGCTCACGGACAGGACAGCCACCCCTCCACTTT. Translating it yields CASSSRTGQPPLHF.

This sequence joins TRBV18 and TRBJ2-7; D is uncertain. CDR1 is KGHSH, CDR2 LQKENI, per germline. The CDR3 spans 11 residues. V shed 5 bases and J shed 5 bases, with 7 bases lying between them. CDR3 residues: CASSGINEQYF. Here the CDR3 DNA reads TGTGCCAGCTCAGGGATAAACGAGCAGTACTTC.

This chain joins TRBV11-2 and TRBJ2-7, with D tentatively TRBD1 (6 bases). In germline, CDR1 is SGHAT, CDR2 FQNNGV. The V end lost 7 bases, the J end lost 3 bases, and 16 bases lay between the germline ends. This CDR3 contains 14 residues. CDR3 residues: CASTPGAAIYEQYF. The CDR3 DNA sequence: TGTGCCAGCACCCCAGGGGCGGCAATCTACGAGCAGTACTTC.

This clone was observed a handful of times. V is TRBV10-3 and J is TRBJ2-7; 9 bases map to TRBD1. The CDR3 loop spans 14 amino acids. The germline V gene has CDR1 ENHRY and CDR2 SYGVKD. The V gene end was trimmed by 5 bases and the J gene end by 2 bases; junction bases not matched to a gene: 4. Written as DNA, the CDR3 is TGTGCCATCAGTCGGACAGGGGACGCCTACGAGCAGTACTTC. The encoded protein is CAISRTGDAYEQYF.

This clone was seen repeatedly, ten times or more. This chain connects TRBV19 to TRBJ2-1; D uncertain. CDR1 is LNHDA and CDR2 is SQIVND in the germline V gene (reference sequence). V lost 3 bases, J lost 9 bases, and 12 bases lay in between. This CDR3 has 13 amino acids. Here the CDR3 DNA reads TGTGCCAGTAGTATTTTGACTGTGGGTGAGCAGTTCTTC. Amino acids: CASSILTVGEQFF.

This clone was observed a handful of times. The genes are TRBV18 and TRBJ2-3; D is unclear. Trimming removed 2 bases at V and 1 base at J, with 10 bases between. The CDR3 is made up of 15 amino acids. Looked up from germline, CDR1 is KGHSH and CDR2 is LQKENI. Here the CDR3 reads CASSPDLVRTDTQYF. The CDR3 bases are TGTGCCAGCTCACCAGATCTGGTGCGCACAGATACGCAGTATTTT.

The CDR3 DNA reads TGCGCCAGCAGCTTGGGCCAGGGGAATGGCGGGGAGCTGTTTTTT. Translated, it gives CASSLGQGNGGELFF. The chain recombines TRBV5-1 with TRBJ2-2, with a tentative D call TRBD1 (6 bases). V dropped 0 bases and J dropped 7 bases, with 13 bases sitting between them. There are 15 residues in the CDR3. The germline V gene has CDR1 SGHRS and CDR2 YFSETQ.

The J gene is TRBJ1-4, the V gene TRBV30, with 7 bases matching TRBD1. The CDR3 length is 13 residues. Germline values: CDR1 GTSNPN, CDR2 SVGIG (reference sequence). V shed 2 bases and J 8 bases; nucleotides not matched to a gene: 5. This CDR3 reads CAWSPQGLEKLFF. In DNA form, the CDR3 reads TGTGCCTGGAGTCCACAGGGGTTGGAAAAACTGTTTTTT.

This clone showed up just a few times. The gene calls are TRBV25-1 and TRBJ2-4, with D possibly matching TRBD2 (5 bases). Trimming cost V 0 bases and J 0 bases, with 9 bases left between them. Germline lookup yields CDR1 MGHDK and CDR2 SYGVNS. This CDR3 is built from 16 residues. The CDR3: CASSEYGVGAKNIQYF. In nucleotides, the CDR3 is TGTGCCAGCAGTGAATACGGGGTCGGAGCCAAAAACATTCAGTACTTC.

The V call is TRBV30, the J call TRBJ1-1, with 7 bases aligning to TRBD1. Germline assignment: CDR1 GTSNPN and CDR2 SVGIG (reference sequence). V gave up 3 bases and J gave up 5 bases; unmatched junction bases: 6. There are 13 residues in the CDR3. Written as DNA, the CDR3 is TGTGCCTGGAGGACTACAGGGGTGACTGAAGCTTTCTTT. Its protein product is CAWRTTGVTEAFF.

The V gene is TRBV5-1, the J gene TRBJ2-1, with TRBD2 matching 9 bases. CDR1 SGHRS and CDR2 YFSETQ come from the germline V gene. The CDR3 covers 16 residues. The V and J ends lost 0 bases and 2 bases, in that order; junction bases with no gene match: 3. The CDR3 bases are TGCGCCAGCAGCTTGGCTAGCGGGGTCACCTACAATGAGCAGTTCTTC. Protein: CASSLASGVTYNEQFF.

The rearrangement uses TRBV4-1 and TRBJ1-6; 9 bases line up with TRBD1. The CDR3 runs 17 residues. Trimming cost V 4 bases and J 7 bases; bases outside gene matches: 11. Germline V lookup: CDR1 MGHRA, CDR2 YSYEKL. CDR3 nucleotides: TGCGCCAGCAGCCGGGATGGACAGGGGCGGGAGAATTCACCCCTCCACTTT. Amino acids: CASSRDGQGRENSPLHF.

The table lists this clone with a few counts. The CDR3 DNA follows: TGTGCCAGCTCACCACGGGCAGCCCTCTCTGGGGCCAACGTCCTGACTTTC. Residues: CASSPRAALSGANVLTF. The rearrangement links TRBV18 to TRBJ2-6; D is unclear. This CDR3 has 17 amino acids. In germline, CDR1 is KGHSH, CDR2 LQKENI. V lost 1 base to trimming and J lost 0 bases, with 10 bases between them.

A few counts support this clone. This rearrangement joins TRBV28 to TRBJ2-7; 8 bases fit TRBD2. V lost 1 base and J lost 3; bases outside the gene matches: 2. CDR1 is MDHEN and CDR2 is SYDVKM in the germline V gene. The CDR3 is 14 amino acids. The CDR3, as DNA: TGTGCCAGCAGTTTATCCGGGAGGGACTACGAGCAGTACTTC. Its translation: CASSLSGRDYEQYF.

This chain links TRBV6-1 with TRBJ2-3, with D possibly being TRBD2 (5 bases). Trimming removed 1 base at V and 5 bases at J, with 13 bases between. CDR3 length: 15 residues. Germline CDR1 MNHNS, CDR2 SASEGT. Written as DNA, the CDR3 is TGTGCCAGCAGTGAAGTTCGGGGTCCAGGAGATACGCAGTATTTT. This gives the protein CASSEVRGPGDTQYF.

The rearrangement links TRBV5-1 to TRBJ2-5; 9 nucleotides align to TRBD1. Per the germline V gene, CDR1 is SGHRS and CDR2 is YFSETQ. There are 15 residues in the CDR3. With 2 bases clipped from V and 5 bases from J, the junction kept 7 bases outside the gene matches. The CDR3 region has the DNA TGCGCCAGCAGCTTCGGGGACAGGGAAAGGGAGACCCAGTACTTC. This codes for CASSFGDRERETQYF.